Listed here are 21 T cell receptor beta chains from one sample, sequenced in a study of T-cell reconstitution after alpha-beta-depleted transplantation in children. As it was prepared, the TCRbeta library received unique molecular identifiers. In TCRdb, the PCR reads were re-called with MiXCR into one record per CDR3 protein. The repertoire includes approximately 83,000 distinct CDR3 sequences, 6.5% to 8.5% of them detected once, and 6.9% sits in the top ten. The material was PBMCs from the stem cell graft donor, obtained from the stem cell graft. The receptors stem from a human donor who donated a stem cell graft to a child with congenital amegakaryocytic thrombocytopenia.

This clonotype was recorded at least ten times. The chain has TRBV30 and TRBJ2-3, with TRBD1 as a possible D gene (6 bases). Trimming took off 1 base at V and 4 bases at J, with 15 bases between the two ends. The CDR3 runs to 15 residues. Germline CDR1 is GTSNPN and CDR2 is SVGIG (reference sequence). CDR3 region: CAWSGGHRVSDTQYF. Written as DNA, the CDR3 is TGTGCCTGGAGTGGGGGGCATAGAGTTTCAGATACGCAGTATTTT.

This clonotype was detected only a few times. Written as DNA, the CDR3 is TGTGCCAGCAGTTTAGGCCCTAATAGGGGAGTTGTGTTCTTC. Translated: CASSLGPNRGVVFF. The rearrangement joins TRBV12-3 or TRBV12-4 to TRBJ2-1; the D gene could be TRBD1 or TRBD2 (5 bases each). The germline V and J ends were trimmed by 1 base and 15 bases, with 19 bases remaining between them. The CDR3 extends over 14 amino acids.

This clonotype appeared many times. The CDR3, as DNA: TGTGCCAGCAGCTTATTGGCGAATGGGGGCAATGAGCAGTTCTTC. This translates into CASSLLANGGNEQFF. This chain uses TRBV7-3 with TRBJ2-1; D is possibly TRBD1 or TRBD2 (5 bases each). The CDR3 is 15 residues long. Germline V gives CDR1 SGHTA, CDR2 FQGTGA. V was clipped by 2 bases and J by 6 bases, with 14 bases between them.

This clonotype was detected ten times or more. The chain is built from TRBV12-3 or TRBV12-4 and TRBJ2-1, with TRBD1 matching 9 bases. The CDR3 runs to 15 residues. Losses at the gene ends were 5 bases for V and 7 bases for J; bases not matched to a gene: 9. The CDR3 sequence is CASSPNTGGRNEQFF. The DNA of the CDR3 is TGTGCCAGCAGTCCGAACACAGGGGGCAGGAATGAGCAGTTCTTC.

This clonotype came up a few times. This rearrangement joins TRBV10-3 to TRBJ1-6; a weak D match, TRBD1 (6 bases). The CDR3 totals 14 residues. With 4 bases removed from V and 10 bases from J, the gap between germline ends came to 14 bases. The germline V gene has CDR1 ENHRY and CDR2 SYGVKD. CDR3 DNA: TGTGCCATCAGTGGAGGCAGGGGAGAGTCACCCCTCCACTTT. Translating gives CAISGGRGESPLHF.

This rearrangement joins TRBV20-1 to TRBJ2-3, with TRBD2 matching over 7 bases. Looked up from germline, CDR1 is DFQATT and CDR2 is SNEGSKA (reference sequence). V lost 6 bases and J lost 5; bases outside the gene matches: 8. The CDR3 consists of 13 residues. CDR3 region: CSAPGLGGDTQYF. CDR3 coding DNA: TGCAGTGCCCCAGGACTAGGAGGAGATACGCAGTATTTT.

This clonotype was found many times. This chain's CDR3 is CSASPYRGEQFF. CDR3 DNA sequence: TGCAGTGCTAGCCCTTACAGGGGTGAGCAGTTCTTC. The V gene is TRBV20-1, the J gene TRBJ2-1; 7 positions agree with TRBD1. Germline CDR1 and CDR2: DFQATT and SNEGSKA (reference sequence). The V gene end was trimmed by 3 bases and the J gene end by 9 bases; junction bases not matched to a gene: 5. CDR3 size: 12 residues.

This clonotype was counted a few times. The chain carries TRBV20-1 and TRBJ2-7; 7 nucleotides match TRBD1. Germline assignment: CDR1 DFQATT and CDR2 SNEGSKA (reference sequence). CDR3 length equals 12 residues. The J segment lost 4 bases and the V segment lost 3 bases, leaving 3 bases of the junction unmatched. The CDR3 protein is CSASPGGYEQYF. The DNA of the CDR3 is TGCAGTGCTAGCCCAGGGGGATACGAGCAGTACTTC.

The chain has TRBV10-3 and TRBJ1-4; tentatively, D is TRBD1 (6 bases). Trimming took off 2 bases at V and 15 bases at J, with 19 bases between the two ends. CDR3 length: 14 amino acids. Germline CDR1 ENHRY, CDR2 SYGVKD. The CDR3 sequence is CAISEGSGGQVMFF. The CDR3 DNA reads as TGTGCCATCAGTGAGGGTTCCGGGGGCCAAGTGATGTTTTTT.

The sample holds many counts of this clonotype. This rearrangement joins TRBV2 to TRBJ2-3; 8 nucleotides line up with TRBD2. Germline values: CDR1 SNHLY, CDR2 FYNNEI. V dropped 9 bases and J dropped 1; count of bases not matched to a gene: 3. This CDR3 region has 13 residues. The CDR3 reads CASSRGGTDTQYF. As DNA, the CDR3 is TGTGCCAGTTCGCGGGGGGGCACAGATACGCAGTATTTT.

This clonotype has ten or more counts. The chain carries TRBV30 and TRBJ1-5; TRBD1 matches 7 bases. The germline V gene has CDR1 GTSNPN and CDR2 SVGIG (reference sequence). This CDR3 has 13 residues. Trimming removed 4 bases from V and 3 bases from J; junction bases left unmatched: 3. The CDR3 loop reads CAWTGTVNQPQHF. CDR3 DNA: TGTGCCTGGACCGGGACAGTCAATCAGCCCCAGCATTTT.

At least ten counts were recorded for this clonotype. This chain joins TRBV20-1 and TRBJ1-5, with a possible D match to TRBD1 (6 bases). Germline V lookup: CDR1 DFQATT, CDR2 SNEGSKA (reference sequence). This CDR3 is 14 amino acids long. The germline V and J ends were trimmed by 5 bases and 1 base, with 12 bases remaining between them. CDR3 amino acids: CSALTGLSNQPQHF. The CDR3 DNA sequence: TGCAGTGCTTTAACAGGGTTAAGCAATCAGCCCCAGCATTTT.

This clonotype was picked up many times. This chain links TRBV19 with TRBJ1-5; no clear D gene. V was clipped by 7 bases and J by 9 bases, with 19 bases between them. CDR3 length equals 14 residues. Germline lookup yields CDR1 LNHDA and CDR2 SQIVND (reference sequence). The CDR3 coding sequence is TGTGCCAGTACCTCGGTTTGGGCCCTCCGGCCCCAGCATTTT. Its translation is CASTSVWALRPQHF.

This rearrangement joins TRBV2 to TRBJ2-3, with 9 bases that match TRBD2. The CDR3 extends over 16 amino acids. Germline assignment: CDR1 SNHLY and CDR2 FYNNEI. After removal of 1 base from V and 3 bases from J, the junction contained 5 bases not matched to a gene. CDR3 residues: CASSEVGLAGTDTQYF. CDR3 coding DNA: TGTGCCAGCAGTGAAGTAGGCCTAGCGGGGACAGATACGCAGTATTTT. Full variable domain (rest looked up from reference TRBV2 and TRBJ2-3): EPEVTQTPSHQVTQMGQEVILRCVPISNHLYFYWYRQILGQKVEFLVSFYNNEISEKSEIFDDQFSVERPDGSNFTLKIRSTKLEDSAMYFCASSEVGLAGTDTQYFGPGTRLTVL.

This clonotype was found many times. This chain uses TRBV12-3 or TRBV12-4 with TRBJ1-5, with D possibly TRBD1 on 6 matching bases. V lost 5 bases and J 3 bases, leaving 14 bases between the germline ends. The CDR3 consists of 15 residues. CDR3 in DNA: TGTGCCAGCAGTGCGGCAGGGGCGAACAATCAGCCCCAGCATTTT. Its translation is CASSAAGANNQPQHF.

At least ten counts were recorded for this clonotype. The J gene is TRBJ2-3, the V gene TRBV7-7; TRBD2 aligns across 9 bases. Germline V CDR1 and CDR2: SSHAT, FNYEAQ (reference sequence). This CDR3 comprises 16 residues. V was pared by 5 bases and J by 0 bases, with 6 bases of the junction left unmatched. The CDR3, as DNA: TGTGCCAGCAGCCCCAGTAGCGGGAGAAGCACAGATACGCAGTATTTT. Translation gives CASSPSSGRSTDTQYF.

This clonotype was found many times. The rearrangement joins TRBV11-2 to TRBJ1-2; D is possibly TRBD1 (5 bases). Germline CDR1 reads SGHAT; CDR2 reads FQNNGV. The CDR3 length is 14 residues. With 5 bases removed from V and 2 bases from J, the gap between germline ends came to 12 bases. The chain's CDR3 is CASSVGRPNYGYTF. The CDR3 DNA reads as TGTGCCAGCAGCGTGGGACGGCCCAACTATGGCTACACCTTC.

This clonotype was detected ten times or more. The chain's CDR3 is CSARGRDRLRPDTQYF. DNA for the CDR3: TGCAGTGCTAGAGGTCGAGACAGGTTACGGCCAGATACGCAGTATTTT. This sequence joins TRBV20-1 and TRBJ2-3; tentative D call: TRBD1 (6 bases). Trimming left V 1 base short and J 4 bases short, with 18 bases between. CDR1 is DFQATT and CDR2 is SNEGSKA in the germline V gene (reference sequence). CDR3 length: 16 residues.

This clonotype was detected many times. V usage is TRBV19 and J usage is TRBJ1-2, with 9 positions matching TRBD1. The V segment lost 5 bases and the J segment 4 bases; nucleotides outside the gene matches: 8. Germline CDR1 is LNHDA and CDR2 is SQIVND (reference sequence). The CDR3 contains 15 residues. In DNA, the CDR3 is TGTGCCAGTAGTTTCTCGGGACAGGGACTCTATGGCTACACCTTC. Amino acid sequence: CASSFSGQGLYGYTF.

This clonotype was seen many times. This sequence joins TRBV4-2 and TRBJ2-7; D is uncertain. Trimming removed 0 bases from V and 7 bases from J, with 19 bases in between. From germline, CDR1 is LGHNA and CDR2 YNFKEQ. This CDR3 is 16 amino acids long. The CDR3 is CASSQDRASLLGEQYF. CDR3 DNA sequence: TGTGCCAGCAGCCAAGATCGAGCATCCCTATTGGGGGAGCAGTACTTC.

This clonotype was picked up many times. This rearrangement joins TRBV7-2 to TRBJ2-1; perhaps TRBD2 as D (5 bases). Germline CDR1 reads SGHTA; CDR2 reads FQGNSA. V lost 0 bases and J lost 5, with 5 bases in between. This CDR3 has 13 amino acids. The CDR3 here is CASSLASDNEQFF. The CDR3 nucleotides are TGTGCCAGCAGCTTAGCTAGCGACAATGAGCAGTTCTTC.